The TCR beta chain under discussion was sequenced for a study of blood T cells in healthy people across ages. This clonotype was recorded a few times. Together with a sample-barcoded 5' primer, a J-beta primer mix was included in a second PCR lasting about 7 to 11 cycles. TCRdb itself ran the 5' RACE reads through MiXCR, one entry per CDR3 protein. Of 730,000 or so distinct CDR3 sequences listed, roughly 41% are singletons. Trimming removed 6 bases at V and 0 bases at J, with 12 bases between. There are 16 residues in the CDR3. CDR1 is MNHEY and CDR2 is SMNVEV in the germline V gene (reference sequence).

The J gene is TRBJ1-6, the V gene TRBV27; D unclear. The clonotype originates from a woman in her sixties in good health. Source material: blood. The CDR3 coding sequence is TGTGCCAGCAGGTTGGAGGGTAGCTCCTATAATTCACCCCTCCACTTT. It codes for CASRLEGSSYNSPLHF.